One sample yielded the 19 T cell receptor beta chains listed below, sequenced in a study of blood T cell repertoires in COVID-19. Assay used: immunoSEQ multiplex PCR; TCRdb lists only in-frame clones, some missing. In the table there are some 44,000 clones, 88% of which are singletons. The sequencing input was peripheral blood. These TCRs come from a human donor in a cohort sampled during active COVID-19.

The chain couples TRBV25-1 to TRBJ2-5, with TRBD2 identical over 9 bases. With V trimmed by 7 bases and J by 5 bases, 2 bases remained unmatched. Germline-derived CDR1 and CDR2 are MGHDK and SYGVNS. The CDR3 is made up of 12 amino acids. As DNA, the CDR3 is TGTGCCAGCATGCGGGGGGGTGAGACCCAGTACTTC. It specifies CASMRGGETQYF.

This chain links TRBV10-2 with TRBJ2-7; D possibly corresponds to TRBD2 (7 bases). CDR3 length equals 14 residues. Germline values: CDR1 WSHSY, CDR2 SAAADI. V lost 4 bases to trimming and J lost 2 bases, with 12 bases between them. CDR3 nucleotide sequence: TGCGCCAGCAGTGGGCGGGGGCGAACCTACGAGCAGTACTTC. It encodes CASSGRGRTYEQYF.

This chain links TRBV2 with TRBJ2-7; 9 bases agree with TRBD2. Germline V gene lookup returns CDR1 SNHLY and CDR2 FYNNEI. The CDR3 totals 14 residues. The trim removed 4 bases at V and 4 bases at J, leaving 5 bases unmatched. Here the CDR3 reads CASSGSGGFYEQYF. As DNA, the CDR3 is TGTGCCAGCAGTGGAAGCGGGGGGTTTTACGAGCAGTACTTC.

This clone was detected only once. The chain recombines TRBV9 with TRBJ1-4; no definite D call. The CDR3 loop spans 16 amino acids. Between the trimmed V and J ends, which lost 0 bases and 5 bases, there was a span of 14 bases. CDR1 and CDR2 (germline): SGDLS, YYNGEE. The CDR3 spells CASSVDPSGTNEKLFF. In nucleotides, the CDR3 is TGTGCCAGCAGCGTAGACCCTTCGGGAACGAATGAAAAACTGTTTTTT.

This clone was recorded a few times. The genes are TRBV7-9 and TRBJ2-7; possible D gene TRBD1, 6 bases. The CDR3 has 12 amino acids. Germline CDR1 and CDR2: SEHNR and FQNEAQ (reference sequence). V was shortened by 5 bases and J by 3 bases, with 8 bases between the two germline ends. The CDR3 is CASSRTDYEQYF. CDR3 DNA sequence: TGTGCCAGCAGCCGGACAGACTACGAGCAGTACTTC. The full variable domain, rest sourced from reference TRBV7-9 and TRBJ2-7, is DTGVSQNPRHKITKRGQNVTFRCDPISEHNRLYWYRQTLGQGPEFLTYFQNEAQLEKSRLLSDRFSAERPKGSFSTLEIQRTEQGDSAMYLCASSRTDYEQYFGPGTRLTVT.

J is TRBJ2-3 and V is TRBV24-1, with 15 bases fitting TRBD2. This CDR3 comprises 19 residues. Germline values: CDR1 KGHDR, CDR2 SFDVKD. J was trimmed by 0 bases and V by 4 bases; bases with no gene match: 7. The DNA for the CDR3 is TGTGCCACCAGTGACTCGGGACTAGCGGGGGGAACTAGCACAGATACGCAGTATTTT. Translated: CATSDSGLAGGTSTDTQYF.

This chain connects TRBV19 to TRBJ2-1; weak D call: TRBD2 (6 bases). This CDR3 is built from 13 residues. CDR1 and CDR2 from the germline V gene are LNHDA and SQIVND (reference sequence). V lost 5 bases to trimming and J lost 4 bases, with 9 bases between them. The CDR3 sequence is CASSPGLYNEQFF. The DNA for the CDR3 is TGTGCCAGTAGTCCCGGACTATACAATGAGCAGTTCTTC. The full variable domain, in which reference TRBV19 and TRBJ2-1 provide the parts outside the CDR3, is DGGITQSPKYLFRKEGQNVTLSCEQNLNHDAMYWYRQDPGQGLRLIYYSQIVNDFQKGDIAEGYSVSREKKESFPLTVTSAQKNPTAFYLCASSPGLYNEQFFGPGTRLTVL.

For this clone: Germline and junction disagree at one end, which may indicate a read error. The rearrangement joins TRBV30 to TRBJ2-1, with TRBD2 as a possible D gene (5 bases). The length of the CDR3 is 14 residues. Germline V gives CDR1 GTSNPN, CDR2 SVGIG (reference sequence). The CDR3: CAWIIRGSYYEQFF. CDR3 sequence (DNA): TGTGCCTGGATTATACGGGGTAGCTACTATGAGCAGTTCTTC.

The genes are TRBV19 and TRBJ1-5; 7 nucleotides agree with TRBD1. The V gene end was trimmed by 3 bases and the J gene end by 0 bases; junction bases not matched to a gene: 5. CDR3 length: 16 amino acids. Germline CDR1 LNHDA, CDR2 SQIVND (reference sequence). The CDR3 protein is CASSIGDRYSNQPQHF. CDR3 nucleotide sequence: TGTGCCAGTAGTATCGGGGACAGATATAGCAATCAGCCCCAGCATTTT.

This clone appeared once. The chain joins TRBV19 to TRBJ1-1; no reliable D call. Germline V gene data show CDR1 as LNHDA and CDR2 as SQIVND (reference sequence). The length of the CDR3 is 11 residues. Trimming took off 10 bases at V and 4 bases at J, with 10 bases between the two ends. The DNA for the CDR3 is TGTGCCACCGCGGGGATCACTGAAGCTTTCTTT. This encodes CATAGITEAFF. The full variable domain, with the rest looked up from reference TRBV19 and TRBJ1-1, is DGGITQSPKYLFRKEGQNVTLSCEQNLNHDAMYWYRQDPGQGLRLIYYSQIVNDFQKGDIAEGYSVSREKKESFPLTVTSAQKNPTAFYLCATAGITEAFFGQGTRLTVV.

This clone was seen once. The chain joins TRBV7-9 to TRBJ2-1; 8 nucleotides agree with TRBD2. V was clipped by 2 bases and J by 7 bases; unmatched bases: 4. The germline V gene has CDR1 SEHNR and CDR2 FQNEAQ (reference sequence). CDR3 length: 14 residues. The CDR3 nucleotides read TGTGCCAGCAGCTTAACCGGGGGGGCGAATGAGCAGTTCTTC. Translated: CASSLTGGANEQFF.

This clone was observed a single time. This chain links TRBV15 with TRBJ1-5, with D perhaps matching TRBD1 (5 bases). The CDR3 is 13 residues long. Trimming shortened V by 8 bases and J by 2 bases, and 10 bases separated the two germline ends. The V gene's germline CDR1 is LNHNV and CDR2 YYDKDF (reference sequence). The CDR3 loop reads CATQGYGNQPQHF. In DNA, the CDR3 is TGTGCCACCCAGGGCTACGGCAATCAGCCCCAGCATTTT.

As DNA, the CDR3 is TGTGCCAGCAGCTTACCTAGGGCGACAGGTCAAGGCACAGATACGCAGTATTTT. This codes for CASSLPRATGQGTDTQYF. The chain has TRBV5-8 and TRBJ2-3; D is perhaps TRBD1 (6 bases). Trimming took off 2 bases at V and 1 base at J, with 20 bases between the two ends. CDR1 is SGHTS, CDR2 YDEGEE, per germline. CDR3 length: 18 amino acids.

The rearrangement links TRBV2 to TRBJ2-7; TRBD2 agrees at 9 bases. V lost 6 bases to trimming and J lost 1 base; unmatched junction nucleotides: 7. The CDR3 spans 15 residues. Per germline, CDR1 SNHLY and CDR2 FYNNEI. Here the CDR3 DNA reads TGTGCCAGCAGCGTACCGAGCGGGGGGTCCTACGAGCAGTACTTC. Residues: CASSVPSGGSYEQYF. Combining the CDR3 with reference TRBV2 and TRBJ2-7 gives the whole variable domain EPEVTQTPSHQVTQMGQEVILRCVPISNHLYFYWYRQILGQKVEFLVSFYNNEISEKSEIFDDQFSVERPDGSNFTLKIRSTKLEDSAMYFCASSVPSGGSYEQYFGPGTRLTVT.

The genes are TRBV11-2 and TRBJ2-3; 12 nucleotides align to TRBD2. Trimming took 5 bases from V and 7 from J; bases not matched to a gene: 7. There are 15 residues in the CDR3. Germline loops: CDR1 SGHAT, CDR2 FQNNGV. Here the CDR3 reads CASSPGLAGSHTQYF. CDR3 coding DNA: TGTGCCAGCAGCCCAGGACTAGCGGGGAGCCATACGCAGTATTTT.

The gene calls are TRBV12-3 or TRBV12-4 and TRBJ2-1; D gene ambiguous. The V gene lost 6 bases and the J gene lost 6 bases, with 6 bases spanning the gap. The CDR3 loop spans 11 amino acids. The CDR3 bases are TGTGCCAGCAGCCAACTCAATGAGCAGTTCTTC. This codes for CASSQLNEQFF.

The chain combines TRBV9 with TRBJ2-1; D might be TRBD2 (5 bases). CDR1 SGDLS and CDR2 YYNGEE come from the germline V gene. This CDR3 spans 15 amino acids. Trimming took off 2 bases at V and 4 bases at J, with 13 bases between the two ends. CDR3 loop: CASSVLLGVYNEQFF. The DNA of the CDR3 is TGTGCCAGCAGCGTCTTGCTCGGGGTGTACAATGAGCAGTTCTTC.

This clone was detected only once. The V call is TRBV11-3, the J call TRBJ2-3; the D gene is possibly TRBD1 (5 bases). V was clipped by 6 bases and J by 2 bases, with 12 bases between them. The CDR3 runs 14 residues. Germline-derived CDR1 and CDR2 are SGHNT and YENEEA. Here the CDR3 reads CASSPGSSTDTQYF. The DNA for the CDR3 is TGTGCCAGCAGTCCAGGGTCTTCCACAGATACGCAGTATTTT.

The J gene is TRBJ2-3, the V gene TRBV18, with TRBD2 as a possible D gene (5 bases). Germline V gives CDR1 KGHSH, CDR2 LQKENI. The CDR3 has 16 residues. Trimming left V 2 bases short and J 0 bases short, with 12 bases between. CDR3 sequence (DNA): TGTGCCAGCTCACCAACTAGGTCTGCGAGCACAGATACGCAGTATTTT. Residues: CASSPTRSASTDTQYF.